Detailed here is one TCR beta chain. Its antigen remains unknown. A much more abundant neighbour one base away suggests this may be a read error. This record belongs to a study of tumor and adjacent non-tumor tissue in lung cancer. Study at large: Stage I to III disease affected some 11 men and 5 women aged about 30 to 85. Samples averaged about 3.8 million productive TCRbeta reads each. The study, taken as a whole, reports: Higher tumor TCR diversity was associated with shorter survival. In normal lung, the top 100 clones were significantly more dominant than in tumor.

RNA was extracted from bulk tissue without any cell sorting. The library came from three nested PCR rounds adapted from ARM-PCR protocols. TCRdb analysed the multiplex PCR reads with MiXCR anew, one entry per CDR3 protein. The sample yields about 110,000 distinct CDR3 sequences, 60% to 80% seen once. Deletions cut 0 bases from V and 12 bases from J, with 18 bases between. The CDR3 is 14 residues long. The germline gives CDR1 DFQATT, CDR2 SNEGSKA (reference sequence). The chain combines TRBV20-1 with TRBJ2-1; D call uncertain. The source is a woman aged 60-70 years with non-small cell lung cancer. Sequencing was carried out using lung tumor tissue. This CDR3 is CSARELTGSRTQFF. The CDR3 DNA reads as TGCAGTGCTAGAGAGCTCACCGGGTCTAGGACGCAGTTCTTC.